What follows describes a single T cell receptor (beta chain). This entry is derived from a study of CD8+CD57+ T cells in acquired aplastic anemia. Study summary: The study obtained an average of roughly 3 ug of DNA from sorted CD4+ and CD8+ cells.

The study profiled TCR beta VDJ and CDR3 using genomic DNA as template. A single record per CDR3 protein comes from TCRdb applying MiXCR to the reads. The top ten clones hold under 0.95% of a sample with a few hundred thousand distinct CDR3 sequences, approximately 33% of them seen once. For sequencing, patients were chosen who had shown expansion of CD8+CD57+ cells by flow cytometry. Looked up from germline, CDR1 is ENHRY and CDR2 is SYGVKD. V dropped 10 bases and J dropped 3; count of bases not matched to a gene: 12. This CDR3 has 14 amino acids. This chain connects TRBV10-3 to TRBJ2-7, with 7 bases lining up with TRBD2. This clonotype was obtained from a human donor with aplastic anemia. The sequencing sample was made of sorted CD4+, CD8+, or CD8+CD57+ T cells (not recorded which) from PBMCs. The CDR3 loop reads CASCGGLGSYEQYF. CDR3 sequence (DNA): TGTGCCAGTTGCGGGGGACTTGGGAGCTACGAGCAGTACTTC.